The clone carrying this TCR beta chain was detected once. The target antigen is unknown. J lost 4 bases, V lost 3 bases, and 6 bases had no gene match. There are 15 residues in the CDR3. Germline CDR1 and CDR2: MDHEN and SYDVKM. This record comes from a study of cytomegalovirus exposure and HLA in healthy donors. Study overall: Genetic ancestry analysis placed around four fifths of the 398 donors that were genotyped in the Caucasian-associated cluster.

Points from the study as a whole: In a later analysis, at a false discovery rate of 0.05, 15,000 to 20,000 TCR beta sequences matched HLA alleles.

PCR was performed using 60 Vbeta and 13 Jbeta primers. Profiled with immunoSEQ multiplex PCR; TCRdb holds only in-frame clones, not every one. The sample has 150,000 to 190,000 clones; around 79% are singletons. The source material was PBMCs. The chain joins TRBV28 to TRBJ2-1; 7 bases map to TRBD2. This TCR was recovered from a man aged 18 to 29 in good health and CMV-seronegative. The CDR3 loop reads CASSFGGGGYNEQFF. The CDR3 coding sequence is TGTGCCAGCAGTTTTGGGGGGGGAGGTTACAATGAGCAGTTCTTC.